Listed below are T cell receptor beta chains from one sample, sequenced in a study of beta chain features in type 1 diabetes. The protocol was immunoSEQ multiplex PCR, while the TCRdb copy is restricted to in-frame clones and leaves out a portion. The table lists about 360,000 clones, roughly 12% of them singletons, with roughly 0.017% in the top ten. Specimen: naive CD4+ T cells from blood. The receptors were sampled from a man aged 18 to 30 in good health. Both conserved end residues are part of each CDR3. The order of the fields is J gene, D gene, clone size, V gene, CDR3 DNA, CDR3 protein. D genes are given only for firm matches. A clone size is listed for some rows: how often the clone was seen (once, few, many), or a class if it is expanded.

TRBJ1-2 - few TRBV2 TGTGCCAGCAGTGAAGGATGGGAGGGAGGCTACACCTTC CASSEGWEGGYTF
TRBJ2-4 TRBD1 - TRBV29-1 TGCAGCGTTGAACCGGGACAGGGGGAAAACATTCAGTACTTC CSVEPGQGENIQYF
TRBJ1-1 - - TRBV7-2 TGTGCCAGCAGCTTCCCACAGGGGAACACTGAAGCTTTCTTT CASSFPQGNTEAFF
TRBJ2-7 TRBD2 - TRBV11-2 TGTGCCAGCAGTCCGGGACTAGCGGGAGGGGTCTCCTACGAGCAGTACTTC CASSPGLAGGVSYEQYF
TRBJ2-3 - few TRBV21-1 TGTGCCAGCAGCAAAGGGGGCGGCCCTAGCACAGATACGCAGTATTTT CASSKGGGPSTDTQYF
TRBJ2-3 TRBD1 few TRBV11-2 TGTGCCAGCACCCTAGAGGGGGGACAGGGAGGACAGGATACGCAGTATTTT CASTLEGGQGGQDTQYF
TRBJ2-4 - few TRBV11-2 TGTGCCAGCAGCCAACTTACATCATCCAGGGACATTCAGTACTTC CASSQLTSSRDIQYF
TRBJ2-2 - few TRBV21-1 TGTGCCAGCAGCAACGGGCAGGGGGCCGCCGGGGAGCTGTTTTTT CASSNGQGAAGELFF
TRBJ2-3 - few TRBV10-3 TGTGCCATCAGAGAGAAGCTCGGCACAGATACGCAGTATTTT CAIREKLGTDTQYF
TRBJ2-7 TRBD2 - TRBV2 TGTGCCAGCCGAGCGGGAGGGGGCTCCTACGAGCAGTACTTC CASRAGGGSYEQYF
TRBJ2-7 - - TRBV28 TGTGCCAGCAGTTTATCTGGGGAGGCCTACGAGCAGTACTTC CASSLSGEAYEQYF
TRBJ2-1 TRBD2 - TRBV30 TGTGCCTGGAGTGTATACGGGACTAGTGGGAATGAGCAGTTCTTC CAWSVYGTSGNEQFF
TRBJ2-1 - few TRBV28 TGTGCCAGCAGTGAAGGAGGTCGTGAGCAGTTCTTC CASSEGGREQFF
TRBJ2-3 TRBD1 - TRBV9 TGTGCCAGCAGTGGGGACAGAAGCACAGATACGCAGTATTTT CASSGDRSTDTQYF
TRBJ2-7 - - TRBV7-6 TGTGCCAGCAGCTTAGTAAGCCAACCCCTCGAGCAGTACTTC CASSLVSQPLEQYF
TRBJ2-1 - - TRBV21-1 TGTGCCAGCAGCCAGACTAGACCATACAATGAGCAGTTCTTC CASSQTRPYNEQFF